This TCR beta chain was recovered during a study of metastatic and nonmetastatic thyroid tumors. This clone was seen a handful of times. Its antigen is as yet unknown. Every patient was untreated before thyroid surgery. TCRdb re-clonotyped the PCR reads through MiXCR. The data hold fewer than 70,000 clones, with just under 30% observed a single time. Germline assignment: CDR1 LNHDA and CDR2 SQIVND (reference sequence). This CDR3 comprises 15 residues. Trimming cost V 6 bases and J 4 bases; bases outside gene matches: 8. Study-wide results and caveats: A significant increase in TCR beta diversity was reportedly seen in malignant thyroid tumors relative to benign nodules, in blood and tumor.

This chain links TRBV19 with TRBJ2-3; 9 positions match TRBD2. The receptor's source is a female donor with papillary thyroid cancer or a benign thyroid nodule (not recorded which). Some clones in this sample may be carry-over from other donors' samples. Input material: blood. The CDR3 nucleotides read TGTGCCAGTAGCTTAAGGGCGGGAGGGTCAGATACGCAGTATTTT. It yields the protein CASSLRAGGSDTQYF. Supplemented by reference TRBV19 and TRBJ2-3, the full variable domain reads DGGITQSPKYLFRKEGQNVTLSCEQNLNHDAMYWYRQDPGQGLRLIYYSQIVNDFQKGDIAEGYSVSREKKESFPLTVTSAQKNPTAFYLCASSLRAGGSDTQYFGPGTRLTVL.